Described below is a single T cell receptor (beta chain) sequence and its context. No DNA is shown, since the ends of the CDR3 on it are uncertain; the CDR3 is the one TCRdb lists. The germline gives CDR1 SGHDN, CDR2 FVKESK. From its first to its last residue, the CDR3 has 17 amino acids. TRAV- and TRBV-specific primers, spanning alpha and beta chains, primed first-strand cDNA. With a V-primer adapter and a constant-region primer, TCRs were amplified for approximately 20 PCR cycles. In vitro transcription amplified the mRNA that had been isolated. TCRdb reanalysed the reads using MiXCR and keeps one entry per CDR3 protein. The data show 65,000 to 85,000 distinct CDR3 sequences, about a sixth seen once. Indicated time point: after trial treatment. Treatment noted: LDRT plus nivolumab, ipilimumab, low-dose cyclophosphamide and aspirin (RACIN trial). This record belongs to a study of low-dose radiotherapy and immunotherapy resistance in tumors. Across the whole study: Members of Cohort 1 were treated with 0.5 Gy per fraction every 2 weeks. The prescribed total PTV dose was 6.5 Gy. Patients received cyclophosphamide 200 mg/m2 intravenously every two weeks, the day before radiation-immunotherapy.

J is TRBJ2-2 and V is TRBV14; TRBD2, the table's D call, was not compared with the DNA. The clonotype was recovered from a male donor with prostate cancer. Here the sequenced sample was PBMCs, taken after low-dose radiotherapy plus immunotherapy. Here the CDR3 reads CASSLRAGVGTGELFFF.